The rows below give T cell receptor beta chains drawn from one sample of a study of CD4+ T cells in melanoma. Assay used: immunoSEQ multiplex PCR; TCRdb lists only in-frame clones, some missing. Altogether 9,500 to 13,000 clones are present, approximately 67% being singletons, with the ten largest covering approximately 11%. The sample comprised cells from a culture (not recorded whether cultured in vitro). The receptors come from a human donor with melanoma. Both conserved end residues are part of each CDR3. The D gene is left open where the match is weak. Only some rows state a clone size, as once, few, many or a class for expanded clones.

TGTGCCAGCAAGAGGGACTTCTTTATCACAGATACGCAGTATTTT,CASKRDFFITDTQYF,15,-,TRBJ2-3,TRBV2,-
TGTGCCAGCAGTGACCGGGGAAACACCATATATTTT,CASSDRGNTIYF,12,-,TRBJ1-3,TRBV2,-
TGCGCCAGCAGCGGCGGGGGGGCTTTGAGAACCAATGAGCAGTTCTTC,CASSGGGALRTNEQFF,16,-,TRBJ2-1,TRBV5-1,TRBD2
TGTGCCAGCAGCAAGGACAGGGGGCTCTCCTACGAGCAGTACTTC,CASSKDRGLSYEQYF,15,-,TRBJ2-7,TRBV5-4,TRBD1
TGTGCCAGTTCGGGTAGAATCCCGACAGATACGCAGTATTTT,CASSGRIPTDTQYF,14,once,TRBJ2-3,TRBV19,-
TGCGCCAGCTCCCGAGGGCCTAGCGGGGAACAGTTCTTC,CASSRGPSGEQFF,13,few,TRBJ2-1,TRBV10-1,TRBD2
TGCGCCAGCAGCAGACAGGGGGCTGGGACTGAAGCTTTCTTT,CASSRQGAGTEAFF,14,-,TRBJ1-1,TRBV10-2,TRBD1
TGCGCCAGCAGCCAAGAATATCACAGGGAAAGTGAGCAGTTCTTC,CASSQEYHRESEQFF,15,-,TRBJ2-1,TRBV4-1,-
TGTGCCACCAAGGGGGATCGAGGCTACACCTTC,CATKGDRGYTF,11,few,TRBJ1-2,TRBV6-5,-
TGTGCCAGCTCTGACCGGAATCGGGCGGCGAACACTGAAGCTTTCTTT,CASSDRNRAANTEAFF,16,-,TRBJ1-1,TRBV2,-
TGTGCCAGCAGTTATCAGGGTGACTATGGCTACACCTTC,CASSYQGDYGYTF,13,medium-sized,TRBJ1-2,TRBV6-6,-
TGTGCCAGCAGCTTAGATAGCAATGAGCAGTTCTTC,CASSLDSNEQFF,12,few,TRBJ2-1,TRBV11-2,-
TGTGCCAGCAGCCGGGTGGGGGCTCGGGGCTCCTACAATGAGCAGTTCTTC,CASSRVGARGSYNEQFF,17,-,TRBJ2-1,TRBV7-8,-
TGTGCCAGCAGAATAAGCGACGGGCCCCAGCATTTT,CASRISDGPQHF,12,-,TRBJ1-5,TRBV7-9,-
TGCGCCAGCAGCCGGGACTCTGGGGCCAACGTCCTGACTTTC,CASSRDSGANVLTF,14,-,TRBJ2-6,TRBV5-1,-
TGCGCCAGCAGGTTGGGCGGGGGCCGGGGCGAGCAGTTCTTC,CASRLGGGRGEQFF,14,few,TRBJ2-1,TRBV5-1,-
TGTGCCAGCAGTGATCCCTTCGCGATGAACACTGAAGCTTTCTTT,CASSDPFAMNTEAFF,15,-,TRBJ1-1,TRBV6-1,-
TGTGCCAGCAGCCCGACCAGGAACGAGCAGTACTTC,CASSPTRNEQYF,12,-,TRBJ2-7,TRBV11-2,-
TGTGCCAGCAGCTACGACTACATTGGTGGCTACACCTTC,CASSYDYIGGYTF,13,-,TRBJ1-2,TRBV11-2,-
TGTGCCAGCAGTGACGACAGGCGGAACACTGAAGCTTTCTTT,CASSDDRRNTEAFF,14,-,TRBJ1-1,TRBV6-5,-
TGTGCCAGTAGTATCGGGGACAGAGTACGGGGCTACACCTTC,CASSIGDRVRGYTF,14,few,TRBJ1-2,TRBV19,TRBD1
TGTGCCAGCTCCCCCAGGCCAGGGGACTCTGGGGCCAACGTCCTGACTTTC,CASSPRPGDSGANVLTF,17,few,TRBJ2-6,TRBV18,-
TGTGCCACCAGCAGAGGATGGAGCCAGCCCTATCAGCCCCAGCATTTT,CATSRGWSQPYQPQHF,16,-,TRBJ1-5,TRBV15,-
TGTGCCAGCAGCGAACTCGTTCCAGCGGGGGCCCTACCGTACACAGATACGCAGTATTTT,CASSELVPAGALPYTDTQYF,20,-,TRBJ2-3,TRBV5-5,TRBD2